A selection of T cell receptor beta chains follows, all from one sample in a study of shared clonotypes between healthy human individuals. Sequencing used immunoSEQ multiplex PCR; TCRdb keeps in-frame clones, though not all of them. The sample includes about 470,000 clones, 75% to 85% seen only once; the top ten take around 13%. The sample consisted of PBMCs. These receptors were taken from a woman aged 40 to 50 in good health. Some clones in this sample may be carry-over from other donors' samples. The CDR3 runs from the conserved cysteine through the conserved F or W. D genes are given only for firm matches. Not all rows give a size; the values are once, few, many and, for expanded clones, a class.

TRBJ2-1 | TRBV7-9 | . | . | TGTGCCAGCAGCTTTAGACCGACTTATAAGACAGGAGATCACAATGAGCAGTTCTTC | CASSFRPTYKTGDHNEQFF
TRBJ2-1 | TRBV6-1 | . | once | TGTGCCAGCAGGGAAGCCGGGAGTGGGGACTACAATGAGCAGTTCTTC | CASREAGSGDYNEQFF
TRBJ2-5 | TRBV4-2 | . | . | TGTGCCAGCAGCCAAGATCAGGCTAGCCGAGGGACCCAGTACTTC | CASSQDQASRGTQYF
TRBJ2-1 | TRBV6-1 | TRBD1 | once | TGTGCCAGCAGCGGTCTACAGGGGATCAGGCAGTTCTTC | CASSGLQGIRQFF
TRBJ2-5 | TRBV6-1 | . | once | TGTGCCAGCAGTGTTCTACAAGAGACCCAGTACTTC | CASSVLQETQYF
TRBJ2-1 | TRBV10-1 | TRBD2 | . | TGCGCCAGCAGTGAAGGACTAGCGGGAGTATATGAGCAGTTCTTC | CASSEGLAGVYEQFF
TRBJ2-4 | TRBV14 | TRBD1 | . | TGTGCCAGCAGCCCCCAGACAGGGGCGGGAAACATTCAGTACTTC | CASSPQTGAGNIQYF
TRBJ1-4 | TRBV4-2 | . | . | TGTGCCAGCAGCTCCAACATTGATGCCGGGGCGGGTGAAAAACTGTTTTTT | CASSSNIDAGAGEKLFF
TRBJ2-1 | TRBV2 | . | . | TGTGCCAGCAGTGGGGTGTCGGAGCTCGATGAGCAGTTCTTC | CASSGVSELDEQFF
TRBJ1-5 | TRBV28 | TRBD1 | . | TGTGCCAGCAGCCGGACAGGCTTCAATCAGCCCCAGCATTTT | CASSRTGFNQPQHF
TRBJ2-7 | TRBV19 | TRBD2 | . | TGTGCCAGTAGTATAGGACTAGCGGGAGGGCCCTCCTACGAGCAGTACTTC | CASSIGLAGGPSYEQYF
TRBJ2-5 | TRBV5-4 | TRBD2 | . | TGTGCCAGCAGCTTGGGGGTAGCGGGAGTGCGCGGAGAGACCCAGTACTTC | CASSLGVAGVRGETQYF
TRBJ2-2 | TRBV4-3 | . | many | TGCGCCAGCAGCCGACGTCTTTTTTCGCGGGAAGGAACCGGGGAGCTGTTTTTT | CASSRRLFSREGTGELFF
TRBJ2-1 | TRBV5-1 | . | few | TGCGCCAGCAGCCCCCGGGTGGGACAAAGCAACAATGAGCAGTTCTTC | CASSPRVGQSNNEQFF
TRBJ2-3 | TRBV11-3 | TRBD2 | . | TGTGCCAGCAGCGAAGCGGGAGCGGGGGATACGCAGTATTTT | CASSEAGAGDTQYF
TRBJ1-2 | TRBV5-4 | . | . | TGTGCCAGCAGCGCGTCAGCCTATGGCTACACCTTC | CASSASAYGYTF
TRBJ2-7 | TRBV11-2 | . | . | TGTGCCAGCAGCCAAAGCTACGAGCAGTACTTC | CASSQSYEQYF
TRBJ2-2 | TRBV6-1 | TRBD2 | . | TGTGCCAGCAGACTTCTAGCGGGTGACACCGGGGAGCTGTTTTTT | CASRLLAGDTGELFF
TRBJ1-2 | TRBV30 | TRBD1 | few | TGTGCCTGGAGTGTATTTGAGACAGGGGGCGAAAGTGGCTACACCTTC | CAWSVFETGGESGYTF
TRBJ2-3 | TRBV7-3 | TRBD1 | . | TGTGCCAGCAGCTTAATGGGACAGAGCACAGATACGCAGTATTTT | CASSLMGQSTDTQYF
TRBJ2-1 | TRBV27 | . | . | TGTGCCAGCAGTCTCCGCCTGGGGGGTGAGCAGTTCTTC | CASSLRLGGEQFF
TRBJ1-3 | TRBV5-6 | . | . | TGTGCCAGCAGCAAGGGAGGGGGTGGAAACACCATATATTTT | CASSKGGGGNTIYF
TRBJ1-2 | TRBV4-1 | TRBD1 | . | TGCGCCAGCAGCTCCCGGGACAGGGGGACCTGGGGCTACACCTTC | CASSSRDRGTWGYTF
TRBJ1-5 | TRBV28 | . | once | TGTGCCAGCAGTTCCTCCCGGGACACTACTTCCAATCAGCCCCAGCATTTT | CASSSSRDTTSNQPQHF
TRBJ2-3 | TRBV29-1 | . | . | TGCAGCGTTGACCCCCAGGGGTCAGATACGCAGTATTTT | CSVDPQGSDTQYF
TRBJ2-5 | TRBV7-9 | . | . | TGTGCCAGCAGGCAAGAATCGGAGACCCAGTACTTC | CASRQESETQYF
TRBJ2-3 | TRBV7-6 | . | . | TGTGCCAGCAGCTTAGGATTAGAAACAGATACGCAGTATTTT | CASSLGLETDTQYF
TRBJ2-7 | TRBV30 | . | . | TGTGCCTGGAGTGTCCGGCTAGCAGGCGAGCAGTACTTC | CAWSVRLAGEQYF
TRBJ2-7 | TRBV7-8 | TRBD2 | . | TGTGCCAGCAGCCCCCACGGGACTAGCACATACGAGCAGTACTTC | CASSPHGTSTYEQYF
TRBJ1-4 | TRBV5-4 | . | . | TGTGCCAGCAGTCAAACCCAGGGGTATGCTAATGAAAAACTGTTTTTT | CASSQTQGYANEKLFF
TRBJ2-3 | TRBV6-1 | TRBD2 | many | TGTGCCAGCAGTGAAATGCTAGCGGGAGGGAAGACAGATACGCAGTATTTT | CASSEMLAGGKTDTQYF
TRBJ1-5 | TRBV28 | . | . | TGTGCCAGCACCCTGGGCCGGGAGCGGCCCCAGCATTTT | CASTLGRERPQHF
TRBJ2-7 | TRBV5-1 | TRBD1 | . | TGCGCCAGCAGCTTGCCGGCGCGGGGACAGGGGTCCTACGAGCAGTACTTC | CASSLPARGQGSYEQYF
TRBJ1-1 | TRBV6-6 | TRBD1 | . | TGTGCCAGCAGTTACCCGTCCGGGACAGGCGGAACTGAAGCTTTCTTT | CASSYPSGTGGTEAFF
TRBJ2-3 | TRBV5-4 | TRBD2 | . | TGTGCCAGCAGCTTAATAGCGGGAGGAACAGATACGCAGTATTTT | CASSLIAGGTDTQYF
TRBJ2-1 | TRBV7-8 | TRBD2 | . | TGTGCCAGCAGCCCTACGACTAGCGCGGGTGAGCAGTTCTTC | CASSPTTSAGEQFF
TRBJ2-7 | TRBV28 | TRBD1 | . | TGTGCCAGCAGTTCCCCATCCTCCCGGACAGGGGGCGACTACGAGCAGTACTTC | CASSSPSSRTGGDYEQYF
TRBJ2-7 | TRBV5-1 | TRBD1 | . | TGCGCCAGCAGCCGAACAACAGGGGACTACGAGCAGTACTTC | CASSRTTGDYEQYF
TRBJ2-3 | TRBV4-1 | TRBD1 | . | TGCGCCAGCAGCCAAGAACGCCGGACAGGGACAACGGGAGATACGCAGTATTTT | CASSQERRTGTTGDTQYF
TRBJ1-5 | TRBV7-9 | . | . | TGTGCCAGCAGCTTGGGCAGGGAGAGACCAAGCAATCAGCCCCAGCATTTT | CASSLGRERPSNQPQHF